This T cell receptor (beta chain) was captured in a study of Graves' ophthalmopathy and Graves' hyperthyroidism. Amplification targeted the TCR beta CDR3 regions, with RNA transcripts as the source material. HTBI-primed RT-PCR formed the first round, and a multiplex PCR formed the second. TCRdb re-derived calls from the multiplex PCR reads in MiXCR, one entry per CDR3 protein. The sample contains hundreds of thousands of distinct CDR3 sequences, roughly 14% of which appear only once. The CDR3 sequence is 15 residues long. V was trimmed by 2 bases and J by 3 bases, leaving 13 bases between them. The receptor was derived from a woman in her 30s with Graves' ophthalmopathy. The genes are TRBV12-3 or TRBV12-4 and TRBJ2-5; D perhaps matches TRBD2 (5 bases). The source material was blood. CDR3 residues: CASSLRLGGKETQYF. CDR3 in DNA: TGTGCCAGCAGTTTACGGCTAGGAGGAAAAGAGACCCAGTACTTC.